Given below is one TCR beta chain in context. Its antigen remains unknown. Chemo-refractory metastatic non-small-cell lung cancer patients underwent focal radiation alongside CTLA-4 blockade with ipilimumab. The source of the sample is a study of radiotherapy plus CTLA-4 blockade in lung cancer. Study-level points and caveats: Clones of tumor-derived TCRs expanded in blood after radiotherapy plus ipilimumab.

Germline CDR1 reads SGHTA; CDR2 reads FQGNSA. Trimming removed 7 bases at V and 3 bases at J, with 11 bases between. This CDR3 spans 13 amino acids. Data came from immunoSEQ multiplex PCR; TCRdb stores just in-frame clones and leaves some out. The sample holds about 98,000 clones, 75% to 90% seen once. This sample comprised peripheral blood, obtained from a patient treated with radiotherapy plus ipilimumab. V gene TRBV7-2 combines with J gene TRBJ2-3; no definite D call. The sequence derives from a human donor with non-small cell lung cancer who had a partial response to radiotherapy plus ipilimumab. The DNA of the CDR3 is TGTGCCAGCAAACAGCTACAAACAGATACGCAGTATTTT. This gives the protein CASKQLQTDTQYF.